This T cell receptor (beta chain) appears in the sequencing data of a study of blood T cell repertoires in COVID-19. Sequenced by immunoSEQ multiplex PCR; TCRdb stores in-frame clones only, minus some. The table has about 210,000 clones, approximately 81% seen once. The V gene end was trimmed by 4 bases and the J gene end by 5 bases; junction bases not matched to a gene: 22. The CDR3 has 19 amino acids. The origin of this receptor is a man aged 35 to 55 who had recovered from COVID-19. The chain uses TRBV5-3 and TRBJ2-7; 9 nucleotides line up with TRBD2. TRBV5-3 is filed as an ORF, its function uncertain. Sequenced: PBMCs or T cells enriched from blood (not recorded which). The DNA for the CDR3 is TGTGCCAGAAGCCGCGGCAATGGGCGGGAGGGCCTTATAGCCCACGAGCAGTACTTC. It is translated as CARSRGNGREGLIAHEQYF.